These 24 T cell receptor beta chains share one sample of origin, sequenced in a study of regulatory and conventional T cells in RAG deficiency. Blood CD4+ CD25-low CD127-high conventional T cells supplied the genomic DNA template. Sequencing used immunoSEQ multiplex PCR; TCRdb keeps in-frame clones, though not all of them. The sample shows about 29,000 clones, roughly 95% of them seen only once. The sample was also linked to a second study, of regulatory T cells. That paper states: The PCR used 52 TRBV and 13 TRBJ primers.

The sample taken for sequencing was CD25- CD4+ T cells sorted from blood. The receptors originated from a human donor in good health.

Only a few counts were recorded for this clone. J is TRBJ1-4 and V is TRBV2, with D uncertain. Trimming cost V 7 bases and J 0 bases, with 9 bases left between them. The CDR3 has 14 residues. Germline V lookup: CDR1 SNHLY, CDR2 FYNNEI. Here the CDR3 DNA reads TGTGCCAGCATTTCAGGTCCAACTAATGAAAAACTGTTTTTT. This gives the protein CASISGPTNEKLFF.

The chain recombines TRBV18 with TRBJ2-2, with TRBD2 as a possible D gene (6 bases). V was pared by 1 base and J by 1 base, with 10 bases between. Germline V gene sequence: CDR1 KGHSH, CDR2 LQKENI. This CDR3 is built from 16 residues. The CDR3 spells CASSPLFSGNTGELFF. CDR3 DNA sequence: TGTGCCAGCTCACCACTTTTTAGCGGGAACACCGGGGAGCTGTTTTTT.

The chain employs TRBV27 and TRBJ1-6; D perhaps matches TRBD1 (6 bases). CDR1 and CDR2 (germline): MNHEY, SMNVEV (reference sequence). This CDR3 comprises 17 residues. Trimming removed 4 bases from V and 7 bases from J, with 20 bases in between. CDR3 residues: CASSSPLIIGTNSPLHF. In DNA form, the CDR3 reads TGTGCCAGCAGTTCGCCATTGATCATTGGGACAAATTCACCCCTCCACTTT.

Only one count was recorded for this clone. The rearrangement joins TRBV18 to TRBJ2-4; unclear D gene. Germline values: CDR1 KGHSH, CDR2 LQKENI. The CDR3 extends over 15 amino acids. Trimming stripped 6 bases from V and 3 bases from J, with 15 bases between. DNA of the CDR3: TGTGCCAGCTCCTCAGACACTGGTGGCAAAAACATTCAGTACTTC. Translating gives CASSSDTGGKNIQYF.

This chain links TRBV6-1 with TRBJ2-3; TRBD2 might be the D (5 bases). Germline values: CDR1 MNHNS, CDR2 SASEGT. V was cut by 1 base and J by 4 bases, with 9 bases left in between. The CDR3 has 14 residues. The CDR3 nucleotides are TGTGCCAGCAGTGAAGAGCGGAGTTCAGATACGCAGTATTTT. Residues: CASSEERSSDTQYF.

In this sample, this clone turned up once. V gene TRBV5-6 combines with J gene TRBJ1-4; D gene uncertain. The CDR3 has 14 amino acids. Germline CDR1 SGHDT, CDR2 YYEEEE. Trimming removed 10 bases at V and 1 base at J, with 14 bases between. The CDR3 nucleotides read TGTGCCTCCTGCGGCCGATTAACTAATGAAAAACTGTTTTTT. Translating gives CASCGRLTNEKLFF.

The chain has TRBV28 and TRBJ2-3, with 8 bases that match TRBD2. Per the germline V gene, CDR1 is MDHEN and CDR2 is SYDVKM. The V gene end was trimmed by 3 bases and the J gene end by 4 bases; junction bases not matched to a gene: 18. CDR3 length: 19 amino acids. This CDR3 reads CASSFSPLTGTRQPDTQYF. CDR3 nucleotide sequence: TGTGCCAGCAGTTTTTCTCCTTTAACCGGGACTAGACAACCAGATACGCAGTATTTT.

The chain couples TRBV6-5 to TRBJ2-3; 10 nucleotides line up with TRBD2. Germline assignment: CDR1 MNHEY and CDR2 SVGAGI. The CDR3 sequence is 15 residues long. V lost 6 bases, J lost 4 bases, and 7 bases stayed unmatched. The CDR3 here is CASSFSGGASDTQYF. The CDR3 DNA sequence: TGTGCCAGCAGCTTCAGCGGGGGGGCCTCAGATACGCAGTATTTT.

This chain joins TRBV19 and TRBJ1-5, with D possibly TRBD1 on 6 matching bases. Germline CDR1 LNHDA, CDR2 SQIVND (reference sequence). The CDR3 is 16 amino acids. Trimming stripped 0 bases from V and 6 bases from J, with 15 bases between. The DNA of the CDR3 is TGTGCCAGTAGTATAGATCACAGGGCTTATATTCAGCCCCAGCATTTT. This gives the protein CASSIDHRAYIQPQHF.

The chain combines TRBV9 with TRBJ1-6; maybe TRBD1 (5 bases). The CDR3 totals 15 residues. The germline V gene encodes CDR1 SGDLS and CDR2 YYNGEE. V lost 0 bases and J lost 8, with 12 bases in between. The CDR3 spells CASSVDGGAHSPLHF. CDR3 DNA sequence: TGTGCCAGCAGCGTAGACGGCGGGGCCCATTCACCCCTCCACTTT.

V and J are TRBV18 and TRBJ1-2, with TRBD1 identical over 8 bases. The germline V gene has CDR1 KGHSH and CDR2 LQKENI. J lost 6 bases, V lost 3 bases, and 9 bases had no gene match. There are 15 residues in the CDR3. CDR3 residues: CASSPAEDRANGYTF. CDR3 bases: TGTGCCAGCTCACCTGCCGAGGACAGGGCCAATGGCTACACCTTC.

V usage is TRBV5-1 and J usage is TRBJ1-6, with 7 bases identical to TRBD1. CDR3 length equals 19 residues. The trim removed 4 bases at V and 10 bases at J, leaving 23 bases unmatched. Germline loops: CDR1 SGHRS, CDR2 YFSETQ. The CDR3 DNA is TGCGCCAGCAGCGCGACCCCGGGACAGTCTACCCATTCCGGCTCACCCCTCCACTTT. Translation: CASSATPGQSTHSGSPLHF.

The chain couples TRBV6-6 to TRBJ1-2; 8 nucleotides line up with TRBD1. Germline CDR1 and CDR2: MNHNY and SVGAGI (reference sequence). After removal of 4 bases from V and 2 bases from J, the junction contained 6 bases not matched to a gene. The CDR3 spans 15 residues. CDR3 loop: CASSSGQGLNYGYTF. The CDR3 coding sequence is TGTGCCAGCAGTTCCGGACAGGGTTTGAACTATGGCTACACCTTC.

The CDR3: CASSYSRRTGVHEQFF. The CDR3 DNA is TGTGCCAGCAGTTACTCGAGAAGGACAGGGGTGCATGAGCAGTTCTTC. V and J are TRBV6-5 and TRBJ2-1, with TRBD1 matching over 9 bases. CDR3 length equals 16 residues. V was clipped by 0 bases and J by 8 bases; unmatched bases: 8. Germline CDR1 MNHEY, CDR2 SVGAGI.

The chain employs TRBV2 and TRBJ1-5; possible D gene TRBD1, 5 bases. Germline-derived CDR1 and CDR2 are SNHLY and FYNNEI. The CDR3 runs 15 residues. V lost 9 bases, J lost 2 bases, and 17 bases lay in between. CDR3 sequence reads: CARPGYPLRNQPQHF. DNA for the CDR3: TGTGCCAGGCCAGGGTACCCTTTGCGCAATCAGCCCCAGCATTTT.

The chain couples TRBV7-3 to TRBJ2-6, with D possibly TRBD2 on 6 matching bases. Trimming stripped 1 base from V and 0 bases from J, with 10 bases between. Germline V gene lookup returns CDR1 SGHTA and CDR2 FQGTGA. CDR3 length: 17 amino acids. The CDR3 DNA is TGTGCCAGCAGCTTAATTCGGGGGATCTCTGGGGCCAACGTCCTGACTTTC. Protein sequence: CASSLIRGISGANVLTF.

This rearrangement joins TRBV19 to TRBJ2-7; no firm D call. Germline lookup yields CDR1 LNHDA and CDR2 SQIVND (reference sequence). The length of the CDR3 is 12 residues. Between the trimmed V and J ends, which lost 5 bases and 2 bases, there was a span of 7 bases. This CDR3 reads CASSPGPYEQYF. As DNA, the CDR3 is TGTGCCAGTAGTCCGGGTCCCTACGAGCAGTACTTC.

Details on this clone: One end of the junction fails to match germline, which may point to a read error. The identical CDR3 is also encoded by other nucleotide sequences in the sample. The chain is built from TRBV6-5 and TRBJ1-6; no definite D call. CDR3 length: 13 residues. Germline V gene lookup returns CDR1 MNHEY and CDR2 SVGAGI. The DNA for the CDR3 is TGTGCCAGCAGTTACCGCTATAATTCCCCCCTCCACTTT. It yields the protein CASSYRYNSPLHF.

The chain carries TRBV6-6 and TRBJ1-2, with unresolved D. V was trimmed by 8 bases and J by 1 base, leaving 14 bases between them. The germline gives CDR1 MNHNY, CDR2 SVGAGI (reference sequence). The CDR3 totals 14 residues. CDR3 in DNA: TGTGCCAGCTGGCTTAGACAACTTAACTATGGCTACACCTTC. Its protein product is CASWLRQLNYGYTF.

The chain uses TRBV29-1 and TRBJ1-4, with D maybe TRBD1 (5 bases). This CDR3 contains 14 residues. The V and J ends lost 5 bases and 0 bases respectively, with 10 bases between them. Germline CDR1 SQVTM, CDR2 ANQGSEA. CDR3 residues: CSVSQGATNEKLFF. The CDR3 region has the DNA TGCAGCGTTTCCCAGGGTGCAACTAATGAAAAACTGTTTTTT.

The V gene is TRBV18, the J gene TRBJ1-3; the D gene is possibly TRBD1 (6 bases). V was cut by 3 bases and J by 1 base, with 10 bases left in between. Germline CDR1 reads KGHSH; CDR2 reads LQKENI. The CDR3 totals 15 residues. The CDR3 nucleotides read TGTGCCAGCTCACCTCCAGGGGAGTCTGGAAACACCATATATTTT. Translating it yields CASSPPGESGNTIYF.

CDR3 sequence: CASRGQGYGYTF. As DNA, the CDR3 is TGTGCCAGCAGGGGACAGGGCTATGGCTACACCTTC. V and J are TRBV28 and TRBJ1-2, with 9 bases fitting TRBD1. The V and J ends lost 6 bases and 4 bases, in that order; junction bases with no gene match: 0. From germline, CDR1 is MDHEN and CDR2 SYDVKM. The CDR3 is 12 residues long.

The gene calls are TRBV18 and TRBJ1-1; TRBD1 matches at 9 bases. V gave up 0 bases and J gave up 1 base; unmatched junction bases: 6. This CDR3 is 17 amino acids long. CDR1 is KGHSH, CDR2 LQKENI, per germline. The CDR3 DNA reads as TGTGCCAGCTCACCACCCAGGACAGGGGTTACGAACACTGAAGCTTTCTTT. Amino acid sequence: CASSPPRTGVTNTEAFF.

The chain combines TRBV4-1 with TRBJ1-5, with TRBD1 matching 12 bases. The CDR3 is 17 residues long. V shed 0 bases and J 5 bases; nucleotides not matched to a gene: 5. The germline V gene has CDR1 MGHRA and CDR2 YSYEKL. In DNA form, the CDR3 reads TGCGCCAGCAGCCAAGATACAGGGGACAGGGGGCATCAGCCCCAGCATTTT. It codes for CASSQDTGDRGHQPQHF.